The 9 T cell receptor beta chains below come from one sample, sequenced in a study of shared clonotypes between healthy human individuals. Naive CD8 cells were CD45RO-negative, positively selected for CCR7, excluding terminally differentiated effector memory CD45RA+ cells. The repertoire was sequenced with immunoSEQ multiplex PCR; TCRdb's copy has only in-frame clones and lacks some. The data hold more than 2 million clones, with less than 95% observed a single time. Sequenced: naive CD8+ T cells sorted from blood. Receptors were obtained from a man aged 18-30 years in good health.

The gene calls are TRBV5-4 and TRBJ1-4; 7 bases align to TRBD1. The CDR3 runs 16 residues. In germline, CDR1 is SGHNT, CDR2 YYREEE (reference sequence). J gave up 5 bases and V 1 base, and 8 bases lay outside the gene matches. The CDR3 loop is CASSLKSGTENEKLFF. The CDR3, as DNA: TGTGCCAGCAGCTTGAAGTCCGGGACAGAGAATGAAAAACTGTTTTTT.

This sequence joins TRBV19 and TRBJ2-1, with 7 nucleotides matching TRBD1. J was trimmed by 3 bases and V by 1 base; bases with no gene match: 6. Germline values: CDR1 LNHDA, CDR2 SQIVND (reference sequence). The CDR3 totals 16 residues. CDR3 in DNA: TGTGCCAGTAGTATAGGGGCAGGGGGTATCTACAATGAGCAGTTCTTC. Protein product: CASSIGAGGIYNEQFF. Complete variable domain (other parts from reference TRBV19 and TRBJ2-1): DGGITQSPKYLFRKEGQNVTLSCEQNLNHDAMYWYRQDPGQGLRLIYYSQIVNDFQKGDIAEGYSVSREKKESFPLTVTSAQKNPTAFYLCASSIGAGGIYNEQFFGPGTRLTVL.

The chain employs TRBV18 and TRBJ1-1; 8 nucleotides align to TRBD1. The V and J ends lost 6 bases and 5 bases, in that order; junction bases with no gene match: 8. CDR1 is KGHSH and CDR2 is LQKENI in the germline V gene. The CDR3 covers 14 residues. CDR3 nucleotides: TGTGCCAGCTCTGGCGGACAGGGAGGGACTGAAGCTTTCTTT. It translates to CASSGGQGGTEAFF. The entire variable domain, with the rest obtained from reference TRBV18 and TRBJ1-1, is as follows: NAGVMQNPRHLVRRRGQEARLRCSPMKGHSHVYWYRQLPEEGLKFMVYLQKENIIDESGMPKERFSAEFPKEGPSILRIQQVVRGDSAAYFCASSGGQGGTEAFFGQGTRLTVV.

The chain recombines TRBV9 with TRBJ1-2, with a tentative D call TRBD1 (6 bases). This CDR3 region has 12 residues. V was shortened by 4 bases and J by 7 bases, with 11 bases between the two germline ends. Looked up from germline, CDR1 is SGDLS and CDR2 is YYNGEE. In DNA form, the CDR3 reads TGTGCCAGCAGCACCACAGGGAGTGGCTACACCTTC. It codes for CASSTTGSGYTF.

The V call is TRBV11-2, the J call TRBJ2-5; tentative D call: TRBD1 (6 bases). Trimming removed 3 bases at V and 4 bases at J, with 18 bases between. CDR1 SGHAT and CDR2 FQNNGV come from the germline V gene. CDR3 length: 16 amino acids. In DNA form, the CDR3 reads TGTGCCAGCAGCTTCCCAACCCAGGGGAATCCAGAGACCCAGTACTTC. This gives the protein CASSFPTQGNPETQYF. The full variable domain, completed using reference TRBV11-2 and TRBJ2-5, is EAGVAQSPRYKIIEKRQSVAFWCNPISGHATLYWYQQILGQGPKLLIQFQNNGVVDDSQLPKDRFSAERLKGVDSTLKIQPAKLEDSAVYLCASSFPTQGNPETQYFGPGTRLLVL.

V usage is TRBV11-2 and J usage is TRBJ2-5; the D is unclear. The J call may not be correct, given that the DNA end is closer to TRBJ2-7. CDR3 length equals 13 residues. From germline, CDR1 is SGHAT and CDR2 FQNNGV. CDR3 sequence (DNA): TGTGCCAGCACCTCGTACCGGTTCGACGAGCAGTACTTC. Amino acids: CASTSYRFDEQYF.

V usage is TRBV7-2 and J usage is TRBJ1-1; D remains unclear. In germline, CDR1 is SGHTA, CDR2 FQGNSA. The CDR3 is made up of 14 amino acids. Trimming took 1 base from V and 8 from J, leaving 14 bases between them. CDR3 residues: CASSLERTREEAFF. CDR3 coding DNA: TGTGCCAGCAGCTTAGAACGGACGAGGGAAGAAGCTTTCTTT.

The chain uses TRBV5-4 and TRBJ2-1; D possibly uses TRBD1 or TRBD2 (6 bases each). Trimming pared 2 bases from V and 4 bases from J, leaving 16 bases between. The CDR3 loop spans 16 amino acids. CDR1 and CDR2 from the germline V gene are SGHNT and YYREEE (reference sequence). CDR3 sequence reads: CASSFVGGGPYNEQFF. CDR3 DNA sequence: TGTGCCAGCAGCTTCGTAGGAGGGGGACCTTACAATGAGCAGTTCTTC.

As to this clone: Other DNA sequences from this sample encode an identical CDR3 as well. The V and J genes are TRBV5-4 and TRBJ1-2, with 8 positions matching TRBD1. The CDR3 is 14 amino acids. Trimming took 0 bases from V and 5 from J; bases not matched to a gene: 3. Per the germline V gene, CDR1 is SGHNT and CDR2 is YYREEE (reference sequence). The CDR3 DNA reads as TGTGCCAGCAGCTTGGACAGGGGGTCTTATGGCTACACCTTC. It yields the protein CASSLDRGSYGYTF.